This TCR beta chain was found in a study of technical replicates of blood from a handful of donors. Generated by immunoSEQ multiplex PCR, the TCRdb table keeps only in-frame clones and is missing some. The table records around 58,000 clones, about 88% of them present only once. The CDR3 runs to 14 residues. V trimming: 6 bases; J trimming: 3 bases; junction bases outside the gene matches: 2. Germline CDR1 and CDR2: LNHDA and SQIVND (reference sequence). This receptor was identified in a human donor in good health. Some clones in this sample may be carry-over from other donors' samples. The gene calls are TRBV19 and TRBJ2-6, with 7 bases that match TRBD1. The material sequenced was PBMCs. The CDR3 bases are TGTGCCAGTAGAGACAGGGTTGGGGCCAACGTCCTGACTTTC. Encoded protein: CASRDRVGANVLTF.